The 17 T cell receptor beta chains listed next were all sequenced from one sample in a study of blood T cell repertoires in COVID-19. Sequenced by immunoSEQ multiplex PCR; TCRdb stores in-frame clones only, minus some. The table lists roughly 160,000 clones, 84% of them singletons. The sequencing input was peripheral blood. The receptors derive from a man between 18 and 29 years old with active or convalescent COVID-19.

The chain combines TRBV15 with TRBJ2-7; the match to TRBD2 covers 12 bases. V dropped 0 bases and J dropped 2; count of bases not matched to a gene: 11. The CDR3 has 19 amino acids. The germline V gene has CDR1 LNHNV and CDR2 YYDKDF (reference sequence). This CDR3 is CATSRDQGLAGGPAYEQYF. In DNA form, the CDR3 reads TGTGCCACCAGCAGAGATCAGGGGCTAGCGGGGGGGCCGGCCTACGAGCAGTACTTC.

The V and J genes are TRBV6-4 and TRBJ2-5, with unresolved D. Germline CDR1 is MRHNA and CDR2 is SNTAGT. The CDR3 spans 13 residues. V dropped 3 bases and J dropped 7 bases, with 12 bases sitting between them. The CDR3 protein is CASSDVLGSTQYF. The CDR3 DNA reads as TGTGCCAGCAGTGATGTGCTAGGTTCGACCCAGTACTTC.

The V gene is TRBV18, the J gene TRBJ2-2; D gene ambiguous. In germline, CDR1 is KGHSH, CDR2 LQKENI. The CDR3 loop spans 16 amino acids. V was clipped by 1 base and J by 3 bases, with 12 bases between them. This CDR3 is CASSPRAKKDTGELFF. The DNA for the CDR3 is TGTGCCAGCTCACCACGGGCCAAAAAGGACACCGGGGAGCTGTTTTTT.

This chain uses TRBV19 with TRBJ2-1; 8 bases align to TRBD1. V was clipped by 4 bases and J by 3 bases; unmatched bases: 5. The CDR3 runs 15 residues. CDR1 LNHDA and CDR2 SQIVND come from the germline V gene (reference sequence). DNA of the CDR3: TGTGCCAGTAGTAGGACAGGGCGAAACTACAATGAGCAGTTCTTC. Amino acid sequence: CASSRTGRNYNEQFF.

The rearrangement links TRBV6-5 to TRBJ1-5; TRBD1 might be the D (5 bases). Germline V gives CDR1 MNHEY, CDR2 SVGAGI. The CDR3 loop spans 15 amino acids. Deletions cut 7 bases from V and 3 bases from J, with 16 bases between. The CDR3 DNA reads TGTGCCAGCACCCGGACGTGGGGCGTCAATCAGCCCCAGCATTTT. Its translation: CASTRTWGVNQPQHF.

This chain joins TRBV7-3 and TRBJ2-1, with D perhaps matching TRBD1 (6 bases). V was clipped by 3 bases and J by 6 bases, with 9 bases between them. CDR1 and CDR2 from the germline V gene are SGHTA and FQGTGA. This CDR3 is 13 amino acids long. DNA of the CDR3: TGTGCCAGCAGCTTGACCAGGGGCAATGAGCAGTTCTTC. Translation gives CASSLTRGNEQFF.

The rearrangement links TRBV6-6 to TRBJ2-1; perhaps TRBD2 as D (7 bases). This CDR3 spans 15 amino acids. Per germline, CDR1 MNHNY and CDR2 SVGAGI (reference sequence). Between the trimmed V and J ends, which lost 4 bases and 7 bases, there was a span of 17 bases. The CDR3 sequence is CASSSTAGAGNEQFF. In DNA, the CDR3 is TGTGCCAGCAGTTCTACTGCGGGGGCCGGGAATGAGCAGTTCTTC.

This chain connects TRBV11-2 to TRBJ1-4; no reliable D call. Germline-derived CDR1 and CDR2 are SGHAT and FQNNGV. The CDR3 contains 12 residues. With 4 bases removed from V and 8 bases from J, the gap between germline ends came to 8 bases. CDR3: CASSSIEEKLFF. CDR3 sequence (DNA): TGTGCCAGCAGCTCAATTGAGGAAAAACTGTTTTTT. The entire variable domain, with the rest obtained from reference TRBV11-2 and TRBJ1-4, is as follows: EAGVAQSPRYKIIEKRQSVAFWCNPISGHATLYWYQQILGQGPKLLIQFQNNGVVDDSQLPKDRFSAERLKGVDSTLKIQPAKLEDSAVYLCASSSIEEKLFFGSGTQLSVL.

The chain links TRBV19 to TRBJ1-5, with 9 bases lining up with TRBD1. Losses at the gene ends were 6 bases for V and 4 bases for J; bases not matched to a gene: 1. This CDR3 comprises 13 residues. Germline CDR1 and CDR2: LNHDA and SQIVND (reference sequence). The CDR3 sequence: CASRGQGNQPQHF. CDR3 nucleotides: TGTGCCAGTAGGGGACAGGGAAATCAGCCCCAGCATTTT.

The chain joins TRBV4-1 to TRBJ2-2; TRBD2 aligns across 15 bases. V lost 8 bases, J lost 4 bases, and 8 bases stayed unmatched. The CDR3 is made up of 17 amino acids. Germline-derived CDR1 and CDR2 are MGHRA and YSYEKL. The chain's CDR3 is CASGRTSGRVSTGELFF. The CDR3 DNA reads TGCGCCAGCGGACGGACTAGCGGGAGGGTGTCCACCGGGGAGCTGTTTTTT.

The chain employs TRBV7-9 and TRBJ2-7, with D possibly matching TRBD1 (5 bases). Trimming pared 0 bases from V and 2 bases from J, leaving 8 bases between. Germline CDR1 and CDR2: SEHNR and FQNEAQ (reference sequence). The CDR3 is made up of 14 amino acids. Here the CDR3 DNA reads TGTGCCAGCAGCTTAGCAGGGGATGCCTACGAGCAGTACTTC. Its protein is CASSLAGDAYEQYF.

The chain uses TRBV5-1 and TRBJ2-2; weak D call: TRBD1 (5 bases). The ends were cut back, 4 bases at V and 2 bases at J, with 9 bases in the middle. This CDR3 spans 14 amino acids. Germline CDR1 SGHRS, CDR2 YFSETQ. The DNA of the CDR3 is TGCGCCAGCAGCGTAGACAGTAACACCGGGGAGCTGTTTTTT. Translated: CASSVDSNTGELFF.

V is TRBV4-2 and J is TRBJ2-7; D is perhaps TRBD1 (5 bases). Deletions cut 0 bases from V and 7 bases from J, with 13 bases between. Germline V lookup: CDR1 LGHNA, CDR2 YNFKEQ. The CDR3 is made up of 14 amino acids. The CDR3 bases are TGTGCCAGCAGCCAAGATCAGGGTCGGAGAGAGCAGTACTTC. Protein product: CASSQDQGRREQYF.

The rearrangement joins TRBV6-5 to TRBJ2-7, with D perhaps TRBD2 (6 bases). The CDR3 spans 12 residues. V dropped 2 bases and J dropped 7 bases, with 9 bases sitting between them. Germline CDR1 and CDR2: MNHEY and SVGAGI. The CDR3 here is CASSYDSGEQYF. As DNA, the CDR3 is TGTGCCAGCAGTTACGACAGCGGGGAGCAGTACTTC.

This rearrangement joins TRBV6-2 or TRBV6-3 to TRBJ2-2, with D tentatively TRBD2 (5 bases). V gave up 2 bases and J gave up 2 bases, with 9 bases separating them. The length of the CDR3 is 15 residues. In germline, CDR1 is MNHEY, CDR2 SVGEGT. The CDR3 DNA is TGTGCCAGCAGTTACGCGGGTATTAACACCGGGGAGCTGTTTTTT. Amino acids: CASSYAGINTGELFF.

V is TRBV15 and J is TRBJ1-3; 9 bases line up with TRBD1. CDR3 length: 21 amino acids. Unmatched junction bases numbered 15, after V lost 0 bases and J lost 0 bases. Germline CDR1 and CDR2: LNHNV and YYDKDF (reference sequence). CDR3 protein: CATSRDLPGQGRRASGNTIYF. For the CDR3, the DNA is TGTGCCACCAGCAGAGATCTTCCGGGACAGGGCAGGAGGGCCTCTGGAAACACCATATATTTT.

The chain has TRBV7-3 and TRBJ2-1; 8 positions agree with TRBD2. This CDR3 contains 15 residues. Germline CDR1 reads SGHTA; CDR2 reads FQGTGA. Trimming removed 3 bases from V and 5 bases from J; junction bases left unmatched: 6. Here the CDR3 DNA reads TGTGCCAGCAGCTTCATAGCGGGGTTTGACAATGAGCAGTTCTTC. This sequence encodes CASSFIAGFDNEQFF.